In this sample, the clone carrying this TCR beta chain turned up many times. Its antigen is as yet unknown. Graves' hyperthyroidism showing no ophthalmopathy progression within 18 months was considered stable. Fresh peripheral blood, 9.5 to 10 ml of it, supplied the PBMCs. The sample originates from a study of T cells in Graves' hyperthyroidism and ophthalmopathy. Broader study findings: The model anticipated ophthalmopathy a median approximately 6.5 months pre-onset.

RNA transcripts served as the template for amplifying TCR beta CDR3 regions. The HTBI primer set drove a first-round RT-PCR of the TCR CDR3. MiXCR, run by TCRdb on the multiplex PCR reads, gives a single entry per CDR3 protein. The sample consists of about 320,000 distinct CDR3 sequences, 16% of them appearing once. V was shortened by 6 bases and J by 7 bases, with 9 bases between the two germline ends. The germline V gene encodes CDR1 DFQATT and CDR2 SNEGSKA (reference sequence). This CDR3 is built from 10 residues. The TCR was taken from a man aged 25-45 years with Graves' hyperthyroidism. Sequencing input: blood. The chain has TRBV20-1 and TRBJ1-1; D ambiguous. CDR3 coding DNA: TGCAGTGCCCAGGTGTATGAAGCTTTCTTT. This sequence encodes CSAQVYEAFF.